The rows below give T cell receptor beta chains drawn from one sample of a study of human T cells and chemical hapten exposure. One entry per CDR3 protein, called by TCRdb with MiXCR from the RACE reads. This table holds 300,000 to 350,000 distinct CDR3 sequences, about 7% found once. Material: whole blood, obtained in connection with sensitization to the hapten diphenylcyclopropenone (DPC). The receptors were gathered from a woman in her late teens or twenties with alopecia areata. Some clones in this sample may be carry-over from other donors' samples. Each CDR3 is given with its conserved first and last residue. The order of the fields is CDR3 length, D gene, J gene, clone size, V gene, CDR3 protein, CDR3 DNA. D genes are given only for firm matches. The size of a clone is reported for some rows only, either as once, few or many, or as a class for expanded clones.

len: 12
d_gene: NA
j_gene: TRBJ2-3
abundance: many
v_gene: TRBV6-4
CDR3aa: CASSGTTRAQYF
CDR3nt: TGTGCCAGCAGTGGGACTACCCGAGCGCAGTATTTT

len: 15
d_gene: NA
j_gene: TRBJ2-7
abundance: NA
v_gene: TRBV6-5
CDR3aa: CASSYPFDKPYEQYF
CDR3nt: TGTGCCAGCAGTTATCCTTTTGACAAGCCCTACGAGCAGTACTTC

len: 17
d_gene: NA
j_gene: TRBJ1-4
abundance: few
v_gene: TRBV14
CDR3aa: CASSQELQGAFNEKLFF
CDR3nt: TGTGCCAGCAGCCAAGAGTTGCAAGGGGCTTTTAATGAAAAACTGTTTTTT

len: 12
d_gene: NA
j_gene: TRBJ1-5
abundance: few
v_gene: TRBV15
CDR3aa: CATSREGSPQHF
CDR3nt: TGTGCCACCAGCAGAGAAGGGTCGCCCCAGCATTTT

len: 13
d_gene: NA
j_gene: TRBJ2-1
abundance: NA
v_gene: TRBV29-1
CDR3aa: CSVESGSLNEQFF
CDR3nt: TGCAGCGTTGAGTCGGGTAGCTTGAATGAGCAGTTCTTC

len: 15
d_gene: TRBD1
j_gene: TRBJ2-1
abundance: many
v_gene: TRBV10-3
CDR3aa: CAISGTGGNYNEQFF
CDR3nt: TGTGCCATCAGTGGGACAGGGGGCAACTACAATGAGCAGTTCTTC

len: 14
d_gene: TRBD2
j_gene: TRBJ2-2
abundance: NA
v_gene: TRBV24-1
CDR3aa: CATRGTSSTGELFF
CDR3nt: TGTGCCACCAGGGGGACTAGCAGCACCGGGGAGCTGTTTTTT

len: 14
d_gene: TRBD1
j_gene: TRBJ1-6
abundance: many
v_gene: TRBV6-2/TRBV6-3
CDR3aa: CASNPTGRNSPLHF
CDR3nt: TGTGCCAGCAACCCGACAGGGAGGAATTCACCCCTCCACTTT

len: 15
d_gene: NA
j_gene: TRBJ2-3
abundance: NA
v_gene: TRBV4-3
CDR3aa: CASSQDQRSTDTQYF
CDR3nt: TGCGCCAGCAGCCAAGACCAGCGGAGCACAGATACGCAGTATTTT

len: 16
d_gene: TRBD2
j_gene: TRBJ2-1
abundance: NA
v_gene: TRBV28
CDR3aa: CASSSPSGVSYNEQFF
CDR3nt: TGTGCCAGCAGTTCCCCTAGCGGGGTCTCCTACAATGAGCAGTTCTTC

len: 13
d_gene: NA
j_gene: TRBJ1-4
abundance: NA
v_gene: TRBV18
CDR3aa: CASSPEPSEKLFF
CDR3nt: TGTGCCAGCTCACCGGAGCCGAGTGAAAAACTGTTTTTT

len: 13
d_gene: NA
j_gene: TRBJ2-5
abundance: NA
v_gene: TRBV12-3/TRBV12-4
CDR3aa: CAIRRGALGGQYF
CDR3nt: TGTGCCATCAGACGGGGGGCCCTCGGGGGCCAGTACTTC

len: 17
d_gene: NA
j_gene: TRBJ2-3
abundance: many
v_gene: TRBV4-3
CDR3aa: CASSQARSTSDTDTQYF
CDR3nt: TGCGCCAGCAGCCAAGCTCGCTCCACCTCAGACACAGATACGCAGTATTTT

len: 13
d_gene: TRBD1
j_gene: TRBJ1-2
abundance: NA
v_gene: TRBV18
CDR3aa: CASSPNRDSGYTF
CDR3nt: TGTGCCAGCTCACCAAACCGGGACAGCGGCTACACCTTC

len: 16
d_gene: TRBD1
j_gene: TRBJ1-1
abundance: NA
v_gene: TRBV18
CDR3aa: CASSPRTGGLYTEAFF
CDR3nt: TGTGCCAGCTCACCGCGGACAGGGGGCCTATACACTGAAGCTTTCTTT

len: 16
d_gene: NA
j_gene: TRBJ2-1
abundance: few
v_gene: TRBV4-3
CDR3aa: CASSQAWAGTYNEQFF
CDR3nt: TGCGCCAGCAGCCAAGCTTGGGCGGGGACCTACAATGAGCAGTTCTTC

len: 16
d_gene: NA
j_gene: TRBJ1-6
abundance: NA
v_gene: TRBV6-1
CDR3aa: CAGQRTASSYNSPLHF
CDR3nt: TGTGCCGGCCAAAGGACGGCCAGCTCCTATAATTCACCCCTCCACTTT

len: 14
d_gene: NA
j_gene: TRBJ2-5
abundance: few
v_gene: TRBV7-9
CDR3aa: CASSSRQDQETQYF
CDR3nt: TGTGCCAGCAGCTCGCGGCAGGACCAAGAGACCCAGTACTTC

len: 16
d_gene: NA
j_gene: TRBJ2-3
abundance: many
v_gene: TRBV4-3
CDR3aa: CASSQDFRPRQATQYF
CDR3nt: TGCGCCAGCAGCCAAGATTTTCGTCCCCGACAGGCTACGCAGTATTTT

len: 13
d_gene: NA
j_gene: TRBJ2-3
abundance: few
v_gene: TRBV7-2
CDR3aa: CASSPRPRDTQYF
CDR3nt: TGTGCCAGCAGCCCAAGGCCGAGGGATACGCAGTATTTT

len: 14
d_gene: NA
j_gene: TRBJ2-3
abundance: many
v_gene: TRBV20-1
CDR3aa: CSANVGGGTDTQYF
CDR3nt: TGCAGTGCTAACGTGGGGGGAGGCACAGATACGCAGTATTTT

len: 18
d_gene: NA
j_gene: TRBJ1-1
abundance: many
v_gene: TRBV6-1
CDR3aa: CASSLTGTPTELNTEAFF
CDR3nt: TGTGCCAGCAGTCTTACAGGGACGCCGACAGAACTGAACACTGAAGCTTTCTTT

len: 16
d_gene: TRBD1
j_gene: TRBJ1-2
abundance: few
v_gene: TRBV7-9
CDR3aa: CASSREPGQQIKGYTF
CDR3nt: TGTGCCAGCAGCCGGGAACCGGGACAGCAGATTAAGGGCTACACCTTC

len: 16
d_gene: TRBD1
j_gene: TRBJ2-7
abundance: NA
v_gene: TRBV28
CDR3aa: CASSFRTGTELYEQYF
CDR3nt: TGTGCCAGCAGTTTCCGTACCGGGACAGAGCTTTACGAGCAGTACTTC

len: 14
d_gene: TRBD1
j_gene: TRBJ2-3
abundance: many
v_gene: TRBV2
CDR3aa: CASRRQGGTDTQYF
CDR3nt: TGTGCCAGCAGGCGACAGGGCGGCACAGATACGCAGTATTTT

len: 12
d_gene: NA
j_gene: TRBJ1-2
abundance: NA
v_gene: TRBV29-1
CDR3aa: CSAPHLGYGYTF
CDR3nt: TGCAGCGCACCGCACCTAGGCTATGGCTACACCTTC

len: 13
d_gene: NA
j_gene: TRBJ1-1
abundance: many
v_gene: TRBV6-2/TRBV6-3
CDR3aa: CASSGIANTEAFF
CDR3nt: TGTGCCAGCAGTGGAATAGCTAACACTGAAGCTTTCTTT

len: 13
d_gene: NA
j_gene: TRBJ1-1
abundance: few
v_gene: TRBV14
CDR3aa: CASSPYHGTEAFF
CDR3nt: TGTGCCAGCAGTCCCTATCATGGGACTGAAGCTTTCTTT

len: 15
d_gene: TRBD2
j_gene: TRBJ2-3
abundance: NA
v_gene: TRBV20-1
CDR3aa: CSAFSGAGYGDTQYF
CDR3nt: TGCAGTGCTTTCTCAGGAGCGGGGTACGGGGATACGCAGTATTTT

len: 15
d_gene: NA
j_gene: TRBJ1-1
abundance: few
v_gene: TRBV12-3/TRBV12-4
CDR3aa: CASSLTGTFDTEAFF
CDR3nt: TGTGCCAGCAGTTTAACCGGGACCTTTGACACTGAAGCTTTCTTT

len: 17
d_gene: TRBD2
j_gene: TRBJ2-1
abundance: many
v_gene: TRBV11-2
CDR3aa: CASSLRASGGYYNEQFF
CDR3nt: TGTGCCAGCAGCTTACGGGCTAGCGGGGGGTACTACAATGAGCAGTTCTTC

len: 16
d_gene: NA
j_gene: TRBJ1-1
abundance: few
v_gene: TRBV13
CDR3aa: CASSLDSVWRSTEAFF
CDR3nt: TGTGCCAGCAGCTTAGACTCAGTGTGGAGGAGCACTGAAGCTTTCTTT